This entry lists 18 T cell receptor beta chains sequenced from one sample in a study of T cells in localized non-small cell lung cancer. Data came from immunoSEQ multiplex PCR; TCRdb stores just in-frame clones and leaves some out. Altogether some 140,000 clones are present, more than 80% being singletons, with the ten largest covering approximately 1.7%. The sample was peripheral blood, taken before any cancer treatment. The receptor set was obtained from a female donor older than 55 with stage I lung adenocarcinoma.

This clone came up once. This chain links TRBV19 with TRBJ1-1; no clear D gene. With 3 bases removed from V and 5 bases from J, the gap between germline ends came to 16 bases. Germline V gene lookup returns CDR1 LNHDA and CDR2 SQIVND (reference sequence). This CDR3 has 15 amino acids. CDR3: CASSILSGAGTEAFF. In DNA, the CDR3 is TGTGCCAGTAGTATTCTGTCTGGCGCTGGGACTGAAGCTTTCTTT.

The rearrangement links TRBV9 to TRBJ2-3, with 10 bases aligning to TRBD2. The V gene end was trimmed by 3 bases and the J gene end by 4 bases; junction bases not matched to a gene: 14. There are 18 residues in the CDR3. Germline CDR1 reads SGDLS; CDR2 reads YYNGEE. As DNA, the CDR3 is TGTGCCAGCAGCGACCCCGTTGTGAGCGGGAGGGCCCCAGATACGCAGTATTTT. Residues: CASSDPVVSGRAPDTQYF.

This clone appeared a single time. The chain joins TRBV6-5 to TRBJ1-2; D remains ambiguous. This CDR3 has 13 residues. Trimming took off 4 bases at V and 7 bases at J, with 13 bases between the two ends. Germline CDR1 MNHEY, CDR2 SVGAGI. The CDR3 loop is CASSSSGRRGYTF. DNA of the CDR3: TGTGCCAGCAGTTCCTCGGGGAGGCGTGGCTACACCTTC.

This rearrangement joins TRBV5-1 to TRBJ2-1; TRBD2 aligns across 10 bases. The CDR3 runs 17 residues. Trimming took 2 bases from V and 4 from J; bases not matched to a gene: 9. The V gene's germline CDR1 is SGHRS and CDR2 YFSETQ. This CDR3 is CASSLQLAGAEYNEQFF. CDR3 in DNA: TGCGCCAGCAGCTTACAGCTAGCGGGAGCGGAATACAATGAGCAGTTCTTC.

The rearrangement joins TRBV28 to TRBJ1-2, with 7 bases that match TRBD1. This CDR3 contains 16 residues. V gave up 7 bases and J gave up 6 bases; unmatched junction bases: 17. Germline V gene data show CDR1 as MDHEN and CDR2 as SYDVKM. CDR3 in DNA: TGTGCCAGCACTTTCCCAGGGACAGTAGAAAAGCATGGCTACACCTTC. It codes for CASTFPGTVEKHGYTF.

The rearrangement uses TRBV7-2 and TRBJ2-7; 7 nucleotides align to TRBD2. The germline CDR1 and CDR2 sequences are SGHTA and FQGNSA. V shed 1 base and J 0 bases; nucleotides not matched to a gene: 6. The CDR3 contains 16 residues. The CDR3 DNA reads TGTGCCAGCAGCTTAGGGAGAGCGGGAAGCTCCTACGAGCAGTACTTC. This gives the protein CASSLGRAGSSYEQYF.

V usage is TRBV10-3 and J usage is TRBJ2-1; D unresolved. Trimming removed 3 bases from V and 2 bases from J, with 20 bases in between. CDR1 is ENHRY and CDR2 is SYGVKD in the germline V gene. The CDR3 runs 18 residues. The CDR3 sequence is CAISDSGASTLTYNEQFF. Written as DNA, the CDR3 is TGTGCCATCAGTGATTCCGGAGCCTCAACCCTTACCTACAATGAGCAGTTCTTC.

The J gene is TRBJ2-7, the V gene TRBV7-9; TRBD1 matches at 7 bases. CDR3 size: 15 residues. Germline V gives CDR1 SEHNR, CDR2 FQNEAQ (reference sequence). The trim removed 7 bases at V and 3 bases at J, leaving 12 bases unmatched. The CDR3 reads CASTLGGQNNYEQYF. In DNA, the CDR3 is TGTGCCAGCACCCTAGGGGGACAGAACAACTACGAGCAGTACTTC.

V and J are TRBV19 and TRBJ2-2, with TRBD1 matching 9 bases. The trim removed 6 bases at V and 6 bases at J, leaving 8 bases unmatched. This CDR3 spans 15 amino acids. Germline CDR1 and CDR2: LNHDA and SQIVND (reference sequence). The DNA for the CDR3 is TGTGCCAGTAGCGCCGGACAGGGGTGGGCCGGGGAGCTGTTTTTT. Its protein product is CASSAGQGWAGELFF. Full variable domain (remainder filled in from reference TRBV19 and TRBJ2-2): DGGITQSPKYLFRKEGQNVTLSCEQNLNHDAMYWYRQDPGQGLRLIYYSQIVNDFQKGDIAEGYSVSREKKESFPLTVTSAQKNPTAFYLCASSAGQGWAGELFFGEGSRLTVL.

CDR3 DNA: TGTGCCTGGAGTGTATTTTTGGGGGCTGATGAAAAACTGTTTTTT. Amino acids: CAWSVFLGADEKLFF. This rearrangement joins TRBV30 to TRBJ1-4; weak D call: TRBD1 (6 bases). Germline assignment: CDR1 GTSNPN and CDR2 SVGIG (reference sequence). Trimming took 0 bases from V and 6 from J, leaving 14 bases between them. The CDR3 is 15 amino acids.

The chain links TRBV5-4 to TRBJ2-7; a weak D match, TRBD1 (6 bases). Germline V gene data show CDR1 as SGHNT and CDR2 as YYREEE (reference sequence). The CDR3 runs 13 residues. V gave up 4 bases and J gave up 3 bases, with 11 bases separating them. The CDR3 DNA follows: TGTGCCAGCAGCCAGGACAGTCGCTACGAGCAGTACTTC. This gives the protein CASSQDSRYEQYF.

The rearrangement joins TRBV7-9 to TRBJ2-5; 8 bases agree with TRBD2. Germline CDR1 reads SEHNR; CDR2 reads FQNEAQ (reference sequence). The CDR3 sequence is 15 residues long. V was pared by 5 bases and J by 4 bases, with 9 bases of the junction left unmatched. CDR3 sequence: CASSPELAVRETQYF. CDR3 coding DNA: TGTGCCAGCAGCCCGGAACTAGCGGTACGAGAGACCCAGTACTTC.

The chain joins TRBV7-9 to TRBJ2-6, with D perhaps matching TRBD1 (6 bases). Germline assignment: CDR1 SEHNR and CDR2 FQNEAQ (reference sequence). The CDR3 has 15 residues. Trimming shortened V by 7 bases and J by 1 base, and 11 bases separated the two germline ends. CDR3 bases: TGTGCCAGCACCCCAAGGGGGTCTGGGGCCAACGTCCTGACTTTC. Translation gives CASTPRGSGANVLTF.

In DNA form, the CDR3 reads TGTGCCAGTAGAGGGGGCAGCTCCTACGAGCAGTACTTC. This sequence encodes CASRGGSSYEQYF. The chain links TRBV19 to TRBJ2-7; 7 nucleotides match TRBD1. The length of the CDR3 is 13 residues. Germline lookup yields CDR1 LNHDA and CDR2 SQIVND (reference sequence). After removal of 6 bases from V and 0 bases from J, the junction contained 2 bases not matched to a gene. The variable domain in full, with the rest retrieved from reference TRBV19 and TRBJ2-7, is DGGITQSPKYLFRKEGQNVTLSCEQNLNHDAMYWYRQDPGQGLRLIYYSQIVNDFQKGDIAEGYSVSREKKESFPLTVTSAQKNPTAFYLCASRGGSSYEQYFGPGTRLTVT.

The V gene is TRBV5-1, the J gene TRBJ2-1; 7 bases match TRBD2. The ends lost 2 bases at V and 3 bases at J; junction bases unmatched: 5. Germline V CDR1 and CDR2: SGHRS, YFSETQ. This CDR3 has 15 amino acids. Written as DNA, the CDR3 is TGCGCCAGCAGCTTTAGTAGCGGGTTCTACAATGAGCAGTTCTTC. This translates into CASSFSSGFYNEQFF.

The chain uses TRBV15 and TRBJ1-1; D not resolved. CDR1 LNHNV and CDR2 YYDKDF come from the germline V gene (reference sequence). This CDR3 has 12 amino acids. V lost 0 bases, J lost 6 bases, and 5 bases lay in between. The CDR3 spells CATSREGPEAFF. The DNA of the CDR3 is TGTGCCACCAGCAGAGAAGGGCCTGAAGCTTTCTTT.

The rearrangement links TRBV5-1 to TRBJ2-4, with 8 bases lining up with TRBD1. Germline loops: CDR1 SGHRS, CDR2 YFSETQ. CDR3 length: 17 residues. J was trimmed by 4 bases and V by 2 bases; bases with no gene match: 11. The CDR3 DNA follows: TGCGCCAGCAGCTTAGGGACAGGATCGTCGTCGAAAAACATTCAGTACTTC. The encoded protein is CASSLGTGSSSKNIQYF.

This chain joins TRBV19 and TRBJ1-5; D possibly corresponds to TRBD1 (5 bases). The CDR3 runs to 14 residues. Germline assignment: CDR1 LNHDA and CDR2 SQIVND (reference sequence). The V end was cut by 9 bases, the J end by 0 bases, with 12 bases between. CDR3 sequence: CASRVGASNQPQHF. The CDR3 nucleotides read TGTGCCAGCCGAGTAGGGGCTAGCAATCAGCCCCAGCATTTT. Filled out from reference TRBV19 and TRBJ1-5, the complete variable domain reads DGGITQSPKYLFRKEGQNVTLSCEQNLNHDAMYWYRQDPGQGLRLIYYSQIVNDFQKGDIAEGYSVSREKKESFPLTVTSAQKNPTAFYLCASRVGASNQPQHFGDGTRLSIL.